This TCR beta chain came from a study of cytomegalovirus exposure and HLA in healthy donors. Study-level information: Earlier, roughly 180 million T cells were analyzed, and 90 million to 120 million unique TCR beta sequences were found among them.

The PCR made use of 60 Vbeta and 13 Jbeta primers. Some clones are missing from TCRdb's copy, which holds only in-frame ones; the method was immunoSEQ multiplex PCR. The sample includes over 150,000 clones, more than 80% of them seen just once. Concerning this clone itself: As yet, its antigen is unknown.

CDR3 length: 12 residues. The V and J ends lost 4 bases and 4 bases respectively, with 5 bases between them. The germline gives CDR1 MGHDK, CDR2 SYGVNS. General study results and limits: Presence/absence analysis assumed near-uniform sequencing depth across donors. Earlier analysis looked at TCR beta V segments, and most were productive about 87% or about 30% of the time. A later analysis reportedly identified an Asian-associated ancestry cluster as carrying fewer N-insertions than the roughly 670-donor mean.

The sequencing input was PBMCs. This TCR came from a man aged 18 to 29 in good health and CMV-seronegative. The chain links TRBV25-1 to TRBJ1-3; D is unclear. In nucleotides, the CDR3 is TGTGCCAGCAGTGTGGGCGGAAACACCATATATTTT. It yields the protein CASSVGGNTIYF.